This is a list of T cell receptor beta chains from one sample in a study of blood T cells in healthy people across ages. One entry per CDR3 protein results from TCRdb running MiXCR on the 5' RACE reads. The sample consists of hundreds of thousands of distinct CDR3 sequences, about 52% of them appearing once. Sequencing used blood. The source is a woman between 55 and 75 years old in good health. The CDR3 runs from the conserved cysteine through the conserved F or W. Fields, in order: D gene, J gene, clone size, V gene, CDR3 protein, CDR3 DNA. The D gene is left open where the match is weak. Where a row states a size, it is once, few, many or the class of an expanded clone; other rows omit it.

D: .
J: TRBJ2-1
size: few
V: TRBV5-1
CDR3: CASSLGAGFSYNEQFF
DNA: TGCGCCAGCAGCCTCGGGGCAGGGTTCTCCTACAATGAGCAGTTCTTC

D: TRBD1
J: TRBJ2-7
size: few
V: TRBV5-1
CDR3: CASSLAYPGTAYEQYF
DNA: TGCGCCAGCAGCTTGGCTTATCCCGGGACAGCCTACGAGCAGTACTTC

D: TRBD2
J: TRBJ2-3
size: .
V: TRBV6-2/TRBV6-3
CDR3: CASSTRAGASTDTQYF
DNA: TGTGCCAGCAGTACAAGAGCGGGAGCGAGCACAGATACGCAGTATTTT

D: .
J: TRBJ1-5
size: .
V: TRBV21-1
CDR3: CASSKVTTARLNQPQHF
DNA: TGTGCCAGCAGCAAAGTGACGACAGCAAGGCTCAATCAGCCCCAGCATTTT

D: TRBD1
J: TRBJ2-7
size: .
V: TRBV6-5
CDR3: CASSYQTATKTGPCEQYF
DNA: TGTGCCAGCAGTTATCAAACCGCCACGAAGACAGGGCCCTGCGAGCAGTACTTC

D: .
J: TRBJ1-2
size: few
V: TRBV28
CDR3: CASSFPDSFYGYTF
DNA: TGTGCCAGCAGTTTCCCCGACAGCTTCTATGGCTACACCTTC

D: TRBD2
J: TRBJ2-3
size: .
V: TRBV29-1
CDR3: CSVPGTSGGDTQYF
DNA: TGCAGCGTTCCCGGGACTAGCGGGGGTGATACGCAGTATTTT

D: .
J: TRBJ2-5
size: few
V: TRBV24-1
CDR3: CATSDLWGGRNEQYF
DNA: TGTGCCACCAGTGATTTGTGGGGGGGGCGTAATGAGCAGTACTTC

D: .
J: TRBJ2-5
size: few
V: TRBV24-1
CDR3: CATSDYREGETQYF
DNA: TGTGCCACCAGTGATTACAGGGAAGGGGAGACCCAGTACTTC

D: .
J: TRBJ2-7
size: .
V: TRBV7-8
CDR3: CASSLVDRDTYEQYF
DNA: TGTGCCAGTAGCTTAGTGGACCGAGACACCTACGAGCAGTACTTC

D: .
J: TRBJ2-3
size: few
V: TRBV3-1
CDR3: CASSQLGSTDTQYF
DNA: TGTGCCAGCAGCCAATTAGGAAGCACAGATACGCAGTATTTT

D: .
J: TRBJ1-1
size: .
V: TRBV5-6
CDR3: CASSLAGGVLGTEAFF
DNA: TGTGCCAGCAGCTTGGCGGGGGGGGTTTTAGGCACTGAAGCTTTCTTT

D: TRBD1
J: TRBJ2-1
size: .
V: TRBV20-1
CDR3: CSAAGTGRHEQFF
DNA: TGCAGTGCCGCCGGGACAGGGAGACATGAGCAGTTCTTC

D: .
J: TRBJ2-3
size: .
V: TRBV21-1
CDR3: CASSRRGQGEYTDTQYF
DNA: TGTGCCAGCAGCCGCCGGGGACAGGGAGAGTACACAGATACGCAGTATTTT

D: TRBD1
J: TRBJ2-1
size: .
V: TRBV4-3
CDR3: CASSLRPDRGLNEQFF
DNA: TGCGCCAGCAGCCTCCGGCCGGACAGGGGGCTGAATGAGCAGTTCTTC

D: .
J: TRBJ2-1
size: .
V: TRBV21-1
CDR3: CASSNDGNEQFF
DNA: TGTGCCAGCAGCAACGATGGGAATGAGCAGTTCTTC

D: TRBD1
J: TRBJ2-2
size: .
V: TRBV4-3
CDR3: CASSPRQGAPNGELFF
DNA: TGCGCCAGCAGCCCCCGACAGGGGGCGCCGAACGGGGAGCTGTTTTTT

D: .
J: TRBJ1-4
size: .
V: TRBV6-1
CDR3: CASLSRPREGEKLFF
DNA: TGTGCCAGCCTGAGCCGACCCAGGGAAGGTGAAAAACTGTTTTTT

D: TRBD1
J: TRBJ1-2
size: .
V: TRBV20-1
CDR3: CSARDNRGLYGYTF
DNA: TGCAGTGCTAGAGATAACAGGGGGCTCTATGGCTACACCTTC

D: TRBD2
J: TRBJ2-2
size: .
V: TRBV2
CDR3: CASRYRTSGNTGELFF
DNA: TGTGCCAGCAGGTACCGGACTAGCGGAAACACCGGGGAGCTGTTTTTT

D: TRBD2
J: TRBJ2-1
size: many
V: TRBV5-6
CDR3: CASSWGGLGPWDEQFF
DNA: TGTGCCAGCAGCTGGGGCGGACTAGGCCCTTGGGATGAGCAGTTCTTC

D: .
J: TRBJ2-4
size: .
V: TRBV20-1
CDR3: CSARVENIQYF
DNA: TGCAGTGCTAGGGTGGAAAACATTCAGTACTTC

D: .
J: TRBJ1-4
size: .
V: TRBV20-1
CDR3: CSARRGLEEKLFF
DNA: TGCAGTGCTAGAAGGGGCTTAGAGGAAAAACTGTTTTTT

D: TRBD1
J: TRBJ2-1
size: .
V: TRBV27
CDR3: CASSPGQAYQETQFF
DNA: TGTGCCAGCAGTCCGGGACAGGCTTACCAAGAGACCCAGTTCTTC

D: TRBD2
J: TRBJ2-3
size: few
V: TRBV11-2
CDR3: CASSFTSGATDTQYF
DNA: TGTGCCAGCAGCTTTACTAGCGGGGCCACAGATACGCAGTATTTT

D: .
J: TRBJ2-7
size: .
V: TRBV13
CDR3: CASSPFGGLIYEQYF
DNA: TGTGCCAGCAGCCCCTTCGGAGGTCTCATCTACGAGCAGTACTTC

D: .
J: TRBJ1-5
size: .
V: TRBV6-2/TRBV6-3
CDR3: CASSEGTRNQPQHF
DNA: TGTGCCAGCAGTGAAGGGACACGCAATCAGCCCCAGCATTTT

D: TRBD1
J: TRBJ1-1
size: .
V: TRBV25-1
CDR3: CASRQGKGFLTEAFF
DNA: TGTGCCAGCAGACAGGGGAAGGGATTTCTCACTGAAGCTTTCTTT

D: .
J: TRBJ2-5
size: .
V: TRBV29-1
CDR3: CSVEAGASEQYF
DNA: TGCAGCGTTGAAGCTGGAGCTAGTGAGCAGTACTTC

D: .
J: TRBJ2-6
size: few
V: TRBV11-2
CDR3: CASSKTGSGANVLTF
DNA: TGTGCCAGCAGCAAGACTGGCTCTGGGGCCAACGTCCTGACTTTC

D: .
J: TRBJ2-2
size: .
V: TRBV19
CDR3: CASRLTVYTGELFF
DNA: TGTGCCAGTAGATTGACAGTATACACCGGGGAGCTGTTTTTT

D: TRBD1
J: TRBJ1-5
size: .
V: TRBV18
CDR3: CASSQRQGDGNQPQHF
DNA: TGTGCCAGCTCACAAAGACAGGGGGATGGCAATCAGCCCCAGCATTTT

D: .
J: TRBJ1-2
size: .
V: TRBV4-1
CDR3: CASSQDRGGLGGYTF
DNA: TGCGCCAGCAGCCAAGATCGTGGGGGATTAGGTGGCTACACCTTC

D: .
J: TRBJ2-5
size: many
V: TRBV6-6
CDR3: CASSYVSGARETQYF
DNA: TGTGCCAGCAGTTACGTTTCGGGGGCGCGGGAGACCCAGTACTTC

D: .
J: TRBJ2-5
size: many
V: TRBV7-9
CDR3: CASSWGDDRETQYF
DNA: TGTGCCAGCAGCTGGGGGGACGACAGAGAGACCCAGTACTTC

D: .
J: TRBJ1-4
size: .
V: TRBV12-3/TRBV12-4
CDR3: CASSFWVEKLFF
DNA: TGTGCCAGCAGTTTCTGGGTTGAAAAACTGTTTTTT

D: .
J: TRBJ1-4
size: few
V: TRBV5-1
CDR3: CASSFSNEKLFF
DNA: TGCGCCAGCAGCTTCTCTAATGAAAAACTGTTTTTT

D: .
J: TRBJ1-1
size: once
V: TRBV5-1
CDR3: CASSLGVGQMNTEAFF
DNA: TGCGCCAGCAGCTTGGGGGTCGGGCAGATGAACACTGAAGCTTTCTTT

D: TRBD1
J: TRBJ2-7
size: .
V: TRBV10-3
CDR3: CAISESSTGRTYEQYF
DNA: TGTGCCATCAGTGAGTCGTCGACAGGGAGAACCTACGAGCAGTACTTC

D: .
J: TRBJ2-5
size: .
V: TRBV29-1
CDR3: CSVGQGETQYF
DNA: TGCAGCGTAGGACAAGGAGAGACCCAGTACTTC

D: TRBD2
J: TRBJ2-1
size: .
V: TRBV6-2/TRBV6-3
CDR3: CASSSGTSGASRQFF
DNA: TGTGCCAGCAGTTCTGGGACTAGCGGCGCTTCAAGGCAGTTCTTC

D: .
J: TRBJ1-2
size: few
V: TRBV10-3
CDR3: CAISVNDQGNLHGYTF
DNA: TGTGCCATCAGTGTAAATGATCAGGGGAACCTCCATGGCTACACCTTC

D: TRBD2
J: TRBJ2-7
size: few
V: TRBV20-1
CDR3: CSARDQRAGVDEQYF
DNA: TGCAGTGCTAGAGATCAAAGGGCGGGAGTGGACGAGCAGTACTTC

D: .
J: TRBJ2-5
size: few
V: TRBV2
CDR3: CASSEYRTYQETQYF
DNA: TGTGCCAGCAGTGAGTACAGGACGTACCAAGAGACCCAGTACTTC

D: .
J: TRBJ2-7
size: few
V: TRBV20-1
CDR3: CSAQLRQATYEQYF
DNA: TGCAGTGCTCAACTGAGACAGGCCACCTACGAGCAGTACTTC

D: TRBD1
J: TRBJ1-4
size: .
V: TRBV5-1
CDR3: CASGDRSNEKLFF
DNA: TGCGCCAGCGGGGACAGGAGTAATGAAAAACTGTTTTTT